This TCR beta chain was recovered during a study of shared clonotypes between healthy human individuals. For the study at large: The donors, two women and a few men, were aged 18 to 49. Per donor, CD8 memory used one plate, CD8 naive used two, CD4 memory used three and CD4 naive used three.

CDR3 length: 14 residues. The V gene's germline CDR1 is MRHNA and CDR2 SNTAGT. Once extracted for a subset, genomic DNA was divided evenly among several immunoSEQ plates. Profiled with immunoSEQ multiplex PCR; TCRdb holds only in-frame clones, not every one. In the table there are about 1.1 million clones, approximately 77% of which are singletons. As concerns this clone: Compared with germline, one end of the junction differs, possibly owing to a read error.

This rearrangement joins TRBV6-4 to TRBJ2-3, with TRBD2 matching over 8 bases. The sequence was obtained from a young man in good health. Some clones in this sample may be carry-over from other donors' samples. Material: memory CD4+ T cells from PBMCs. Subset defined: CD45RA-negative fraction. The CDR3 DNA reads as TGCGCCAGCAGCCAGGGACTAGAGGCAGATACGCAGTATTTT. Translating it yields CASSQGLEADTQYF.